This T cell receptor beta chain was sequenced for a study of blood T cell repertoires in COVID-19. On the study more broadly: Donors in the United States, Italy and Spain gave samples during acute or convalescent COVID-19. T cells, B-cell-depleted T cells, or PBMCs provided the cDNA or gDNA that served as material.

Trimming cost V 5 bases and J 5 bases; bases outside gene matches: 3. Germline CDR1 reads MRHNA; CDR2 reads SNTAGT. The CDR3 totals 14 residues. Authors' data handling: How many nucleated cells were present was estimated from reference gene primer amplification. Assay: immunoSEQ multiplex PCR; the TCRdb copy retains only in-frame clones and omits some. That table furnishes V, J and clone size, whereas the DNA furnished D and trimming. The sample has almost 70,000 clones, 65% to 85% seen once; the top ten hold approximately 16%. Specimen: peripheral blood. This chain uses TRBV6-4 with TRBJ1-1; TRBD1 matches 12 bases. The TCR was taken from a man aged 60 to 75 with acute or convalescent COVID-19. The CDR3: CASSRDRGRTEAFF. The CDR3 region has the DNA TGTGCCAGCAGTAGGGACAGGGGGCGAACTGAAGCTTTCTTT.